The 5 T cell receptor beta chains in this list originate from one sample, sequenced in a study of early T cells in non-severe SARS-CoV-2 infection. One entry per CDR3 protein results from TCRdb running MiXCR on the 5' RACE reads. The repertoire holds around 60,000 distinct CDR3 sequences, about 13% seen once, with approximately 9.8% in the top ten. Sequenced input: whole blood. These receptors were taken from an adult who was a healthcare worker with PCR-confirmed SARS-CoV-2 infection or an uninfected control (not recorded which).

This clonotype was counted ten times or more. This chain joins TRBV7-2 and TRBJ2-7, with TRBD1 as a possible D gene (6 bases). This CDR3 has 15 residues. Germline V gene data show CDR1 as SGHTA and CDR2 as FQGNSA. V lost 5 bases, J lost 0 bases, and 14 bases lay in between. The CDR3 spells CASSANRQVSYEQYF. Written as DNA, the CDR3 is TGTGCCAGCAGCGCAAACAGACAGGTCTCCTACGAGCAGTACTTC.

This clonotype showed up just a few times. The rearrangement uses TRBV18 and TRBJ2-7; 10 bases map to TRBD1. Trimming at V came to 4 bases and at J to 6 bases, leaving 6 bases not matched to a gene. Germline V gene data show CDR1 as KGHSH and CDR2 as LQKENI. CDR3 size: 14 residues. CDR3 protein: CASSLRTGGGEQYF. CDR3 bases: TGTGCCAGCTCACTCCGGACAGGGGGTGGCGAGCAGTACTTC.

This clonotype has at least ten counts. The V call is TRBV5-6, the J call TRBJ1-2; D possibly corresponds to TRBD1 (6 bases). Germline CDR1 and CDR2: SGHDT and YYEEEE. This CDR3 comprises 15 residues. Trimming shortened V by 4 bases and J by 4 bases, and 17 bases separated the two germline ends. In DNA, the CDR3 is TGTGCCAGCAGCCCAGGGGAGGGGCCTTTCTATGGCTACACCTTC. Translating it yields CASSPGEGPFYGYTF.

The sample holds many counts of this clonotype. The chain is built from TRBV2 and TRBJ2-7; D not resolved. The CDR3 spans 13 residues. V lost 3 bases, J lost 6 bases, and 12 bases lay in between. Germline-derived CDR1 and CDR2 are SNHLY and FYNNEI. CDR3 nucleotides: TGTGCCAGCAGTGAGACCTCCTTCAGCGAGCAGTACTTC. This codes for CASSETSFSEQYF.

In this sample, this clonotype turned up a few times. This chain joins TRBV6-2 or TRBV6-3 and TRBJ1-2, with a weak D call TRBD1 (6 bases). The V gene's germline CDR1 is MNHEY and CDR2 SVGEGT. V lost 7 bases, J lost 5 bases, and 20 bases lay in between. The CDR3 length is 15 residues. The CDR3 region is CASTQTMTGPYGYTF. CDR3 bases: TGTGCCAGCACCCAGACTATGACAGGTCCTTATGGCTACACCTTC.